This T cell receptor beta chain came from a study of a mutant IDH1 vaccine in newly diagnosed glioma. Study background: Week 47 marked visit V13, whereas week 35 marked visit V12.

The CDR3 has 12 amino acids. Germline CDR1 reads MNHNY; CDR2 reads SVGAGI (reference sequence). V lost 4 bases to trimming and J lost 2 bases, with 5 bases between them. Sequencing was performed with immunoSEQ multiplex PCR; in TCRdb, only in-frame clones are kept and a portion is missing. The profile shows about 54,000 clones, roughly 87% of them singletons. The time point is: week 47, end of study. Doses consisted of 300 ug of mutant IDH1 20-mer peptide each, paired with topical imiquimod. As for this clone: Its target is not known.

This TCR was sampled from a woman aged 50 to 60 with glioma. The chain employs TRBV6-6 and TRBJ1-2; D perhaps matches TRBD1 (5 bases). Source: PBMCs, taken from a glioma patient whose treatment included an IDH1 peptide vaccine. The CDR3 DNA follows: TGTGCCAGCAGTTCAGGGAACTATGGCTACACCTTC. This sequence encodes CASSSGNYGYTF.